This entry lists 4 T cell receptor beta chains sequenced from one sample in a study of cytomegalovirus exposure and HLA in healthy donors. With 60 Vbeta and 13 Jbeta primers, the PCR was carried out. The repertoire was sequenced with immunoSEQ multiplex PCR; TCRdb's copy has only in-frame clones and lacks some. Of under 200,000 clones listed, about nine tenths are singletons. The sequenced sample consisted of PBMCs. The receptors stem from a boy aged 2 to 10 in good health and CMV-seronegative.

The gene calls are TRBV2 and TRBJ2-1, with 10 bases aligning to TRBD1. This CDR3 has 13 residues. The germline V gene has CDR1 SNHLY and CDR2 FYNNEI. V gave up 7 bases and J gave up 9 bases; unmatched junction bases: 6. In DNA form, the CDR3 reads TGTGCCAGCAAGGACAGGGGGGGTTTTGAGCAGTTCTTC. This translates into CASKDRGGFEQFF.

The DNA for the CDR3 is TGTGCCTGGAGTGTGGCCGTCACGGCGGGCTATGGCTACACCTTC. Translating it yields CAWSVAVTAGYGYTF. The chain joins TRBV30 to TRBJ1-2; D is undetermined. Per the germline V gene, CDR1 is GTSNPN and CDR2 is SVGIG (reference sequence). V was trimmed by 0 bases and J by 4 bases, leaving 15 bases between them. There are 15 residues in the CDR3.

The chain links TRBV30 to TRBJ1-4; no clear D gene. Trimming pared 2 bases from V and 8 bases from J, leaving 9 bases between. The CDR3 is 12 residues long. Germline V gene data show CDR1 as GTSNPN and CDR2 as SVGIG (reference sequence). Here the CDR3 DNA reads TGTGCCTGGAGTCGAGGTTCAGAAAAACTGTTTTTT. It specifies CAWSRGSEKLFF.

V usage is TRBV9 and J usage is TRBJ1-1, with TRBD1 as a possible D gene (6 bases). The CDR3 extends over 15 amino acids. V lost 3 bases and J lost 3, with 15 bases in between. Germline V gene data show CDR1 as SGDLS and CDR2 as YYNGEE. CDR3 loop: CASSALGRGDTEAFF. The CDR3 nucleotides are TGTGCCAGCAGCGCCCTGGGCAGGGGTGACACTGAAGCTTTCTTT.